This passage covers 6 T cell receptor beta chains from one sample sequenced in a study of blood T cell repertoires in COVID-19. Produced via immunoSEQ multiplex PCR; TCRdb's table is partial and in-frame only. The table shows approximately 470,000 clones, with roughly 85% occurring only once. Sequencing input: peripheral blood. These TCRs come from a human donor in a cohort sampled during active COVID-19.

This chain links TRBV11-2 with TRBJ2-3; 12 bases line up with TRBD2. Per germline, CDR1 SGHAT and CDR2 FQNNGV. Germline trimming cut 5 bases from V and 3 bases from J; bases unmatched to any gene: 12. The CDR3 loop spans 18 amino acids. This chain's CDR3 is CASSHIWTSGKETDTQYF. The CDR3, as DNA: TGTGCCAGCAGCCATATCTGGACTAGCGGGAAAGAGACAGATACGCAGTATTTT.

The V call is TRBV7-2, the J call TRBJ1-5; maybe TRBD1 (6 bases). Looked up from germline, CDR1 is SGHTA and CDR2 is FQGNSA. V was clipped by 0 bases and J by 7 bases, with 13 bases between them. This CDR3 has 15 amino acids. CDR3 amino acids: CASSLAPGEGQPQHF. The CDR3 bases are TGTGCCAGCAGCTTAGCTCCAGGGGAAGGGCAGCCCCAGCATTTT.

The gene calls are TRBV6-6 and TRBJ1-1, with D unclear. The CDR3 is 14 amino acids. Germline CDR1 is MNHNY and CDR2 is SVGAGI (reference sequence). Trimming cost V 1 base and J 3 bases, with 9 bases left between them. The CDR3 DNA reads TGTGCCAGCAGTTACTGGCCGGGAGACACTGAAGCTTTCTTT. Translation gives CASSYWPGDTEAFF.

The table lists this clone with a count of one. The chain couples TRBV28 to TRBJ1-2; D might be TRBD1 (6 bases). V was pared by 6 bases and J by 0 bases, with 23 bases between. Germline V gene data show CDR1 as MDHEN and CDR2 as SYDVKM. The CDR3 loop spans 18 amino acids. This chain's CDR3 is CASRTFRKRGHSNYGYTF. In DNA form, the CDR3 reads TGTGCCAGCAGAACCTTCCGGAAACGGGGACATTCTAACTATGGCTACACCTTC.

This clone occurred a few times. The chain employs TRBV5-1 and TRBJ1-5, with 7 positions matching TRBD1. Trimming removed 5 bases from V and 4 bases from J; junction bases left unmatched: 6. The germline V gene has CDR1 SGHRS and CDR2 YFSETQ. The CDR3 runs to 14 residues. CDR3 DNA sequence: TGCGCCAGCAGTACAGGGGCAGGGAATCAGCCCCAGCATTTT. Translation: CASSTGAGNQPQHF.

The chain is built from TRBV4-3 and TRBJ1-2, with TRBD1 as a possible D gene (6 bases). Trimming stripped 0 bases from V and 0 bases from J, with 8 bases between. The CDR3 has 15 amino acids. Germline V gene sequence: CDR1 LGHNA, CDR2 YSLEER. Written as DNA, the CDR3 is TGCGCCAGCAGCCAAGAGGGGGCAGCTAACTATGGCTACACCTTC. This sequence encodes CASSQEGAANYGYTF.